The entry below describes one T cell receptor (beta chain). Its cognate antigen is unknown. The data originate from a study of T cell responses to AZD1222 COVID-19 vaccine. Study-wide results and caveats: With two AZD1222 doses given, Spike-specific TCR breadth and depth both rose. Regions 160-218 and 743-854 dominated among vaccine-associated CD4 TCRs spanning spike. Only 6 or 7 individuals given AZD1222 were seropositive at baseline. White British donors predominated, females outnumbered males, and clonal diversity was possibly underestimated.

Here immunoSEQ multiplex PCR was the method, and the copy in TCRdb shows in-frame clones only, minus some. The sample contains 150,000 to 200,000 clones, more than 75% of which appear only once. The germline V gene encodes CDR1 SGHRS and CDR2 YFSETQ. Trimming took off 0 bases at V and 6 bases at J, with 6 bases between the two ends. The CDR3 spans 12 residues. The V call is TRBV5-1, the J call TRBJ1-1, with D perhaps matching TRBD1 (6 bases). The source is an adult who received the AZD1222 COVID-19 vaccine. Sequenced material: peripheral blood, taken 28 days after the second AZD1222 dose. This chain's CDR3 is CASSLEGAEAFF. CDR3 coding DNA: TGCGCCAGCAGCTTGGAGGGGGCTGAAGCTTTCTTT.